Presented here are 10 T cell receptor beta chains from one specimen sequenced in a study of blood T cell repertoires in COVID-19. Generated by immunoSEQ multiplex PCR, the TCRdb table keeps only in-frame clones and is missing some. The table includes tens of thousands of clones, almost 90% detected once. Sequences were obtained from peripheral blood. The receptors derive from a man aged 70 or older with acute or convalescent COVID-19.

The V and J genes are TRBV6-2 or TRBV6-3 and TRBJ2-3; D possibly corresponds to TRBD2 (7 bases). V was shortened by 5 bases and J by 2 bases, with 17 bases between the two germline ends. The germline V gene encodes CDR1 MNHEY and CDR2 SVGEGT. The CDR3 consists of 16 residues. CDR3: CASSPWGGLDTDTQYF. CDR3 DNA: TGTGCCAGCAGTCCCTGGGGGGGGCTGGACACAGATACGCAGTATTTT.

CDR3 amino acids: CASSHTTVNTEAFF. CDR3 sequence (DNA): TGTGCCAGCAGCCATACGACAGTGAACACTGAAGCTTTCTTT. The chain uses TRBV3-1 (or the pseudogene TRBV3-2) and TRBJ1-1; D is possibly TRBD1 (5 bases). This CDR3 spans 14 amino acids. Trimming left V 3 bases short and J 0 bases short, with 8 bases between. The V gene's germline CDR1 is LGHDT and CDR2 YNNKEL (reference sequence).

V is TRBV11-2 and J is TRBJ2-7, with 8 bases fitting TRBD2. V shed 0 bases, J shed 0 bases, and the junction held 10 bases outside the gene matches. This CDR3 has 18 amino acids. Germline CDR1 SGHAT, CDR2 FQNNGV. CDR3 sequence reads: CASSLESVRTSYSYEQYF. CDR3 coding DNA: TGTGCCAGCAGCTTAGAATCGGTCAGGACTAGCTACTCCTACGAGCAGTACTTC.

This rearrangement joins TRBV6-2 or TRBV6-3 to TRBJ1-4; 8 positions match TRBD1. J gave up 8 bases and V 2 bases, and 16 bases lay outside the gene matches. Per the germline V gene, CDR1 is MNHEY and CDR2 is SVGEGT. CDR3 length: 18 amino acids. CDR3 region: CASSYKPGQAEPKEKLFF. CDR3 in DNA: TGTGCCAGCAGTTACAAACCGGGACAGGCCGAACCAAAGGAAAAACTGTTTTTT.

The chain couples TRBV7-9 to TRBJ2-5; a possible D gene is TRBD1 (6 bases). Trimming cost V 6 bases and J 4 bases, with 15 bases left between them. Germline V lookup: CDR1 SEHNR, CDR2 FQNEAQ (reference sequence). The CDR3 consists of 14 residues. The CDR3 sequence is CASREQQGRETQYF. CDR3 nucleotide sequence: TGTGCCAGCAGGGAACAGCAGGGGCGAGAGACCCAGTACTTC.

This sequence joins TRBV7-9 and TRBJ2-1; maybe TRBD2 (6 bases). Germline-derived CDR1 and CDR2 are SEHNR and FQNEAQ (reference sequence). This CDR3 is 16 amino acids long. V was trimmed by 1 base and J by 0 bases, leaving 10 bases between them. For the CDR3, the DNA is TGTGCCAGCAGCTTAGACGACGGGAGCTCCTACAATGAGCAGTTCTTC. This gives the protein CASSLDDGSSYNEQFF.

The chain has TRBV9 and TRBJ2-2, with 7 positions matching TRBD2. The CDR3 is 15 residues long. From germline, CDR1 is SGDLS and CDR2 YYNGEE. The V segment lost 1 base and the J segment 8 bases; nucleotides outside the gene matches: 8. CDR3 sequence reads: CASSVKGGSFGELFF. DNA for the CDR3: TGTGCCAGCAGCGTAAAGGGCGGGAGTTTTGGGGAGCTGTTTTTT.

Only one count was recorded for this clone. At one of its ends the junction is not consistent with the germline gene, which may arise from a read error. The genes are TRBV28 and TRBJ1-2; D gene ambiguous. CDR3 length: 13 amino acids. The germline V gene encodes CDR1 MDHEN and CDR2 SYDVKM. CDR3 loop: CAIEARDAYRYTF. Here the CDR3 DNA reads TGTGCCATCGAGGCTCGGGATGCCTATCGCTACACCTTC.

In its sample, this clone is medium-sized. This sequence joins TRBV27 and TRBJ2-4, with a weak D call TRBD2 (5 bases). Trimming took 2 bases from V and 9 from J, leaving 14 bases between them. Germline CDR1 MNHEY, CDR2 SMNVEV (reference sequence). The CDR3 contains 14 residues. DNA of the CDR3: TGTGCCAGCAGTTTAGATGAGGGATGGGGCATTCAGTACTTC. Residues: CASSLDEGWGIQYF.

The chain is built from TRBV6-5 and TRBJ2-3, with 7 nucleotides matching TRBD1. With V trimmed by 5 bases and J by 4 bases, 9 bases remained unmatched. The CDR3 consists of 15 residues. Per the germline V gene, CDR1 is MNHEY and CDR2 is SVGAGI. CDR3 residues: CASSPDRLGPDTQYF. DNA of the CDR3: TGTGCCAGCAGTCCGGACAGGTTGGGGCCAGATACGCAGTATTTT.